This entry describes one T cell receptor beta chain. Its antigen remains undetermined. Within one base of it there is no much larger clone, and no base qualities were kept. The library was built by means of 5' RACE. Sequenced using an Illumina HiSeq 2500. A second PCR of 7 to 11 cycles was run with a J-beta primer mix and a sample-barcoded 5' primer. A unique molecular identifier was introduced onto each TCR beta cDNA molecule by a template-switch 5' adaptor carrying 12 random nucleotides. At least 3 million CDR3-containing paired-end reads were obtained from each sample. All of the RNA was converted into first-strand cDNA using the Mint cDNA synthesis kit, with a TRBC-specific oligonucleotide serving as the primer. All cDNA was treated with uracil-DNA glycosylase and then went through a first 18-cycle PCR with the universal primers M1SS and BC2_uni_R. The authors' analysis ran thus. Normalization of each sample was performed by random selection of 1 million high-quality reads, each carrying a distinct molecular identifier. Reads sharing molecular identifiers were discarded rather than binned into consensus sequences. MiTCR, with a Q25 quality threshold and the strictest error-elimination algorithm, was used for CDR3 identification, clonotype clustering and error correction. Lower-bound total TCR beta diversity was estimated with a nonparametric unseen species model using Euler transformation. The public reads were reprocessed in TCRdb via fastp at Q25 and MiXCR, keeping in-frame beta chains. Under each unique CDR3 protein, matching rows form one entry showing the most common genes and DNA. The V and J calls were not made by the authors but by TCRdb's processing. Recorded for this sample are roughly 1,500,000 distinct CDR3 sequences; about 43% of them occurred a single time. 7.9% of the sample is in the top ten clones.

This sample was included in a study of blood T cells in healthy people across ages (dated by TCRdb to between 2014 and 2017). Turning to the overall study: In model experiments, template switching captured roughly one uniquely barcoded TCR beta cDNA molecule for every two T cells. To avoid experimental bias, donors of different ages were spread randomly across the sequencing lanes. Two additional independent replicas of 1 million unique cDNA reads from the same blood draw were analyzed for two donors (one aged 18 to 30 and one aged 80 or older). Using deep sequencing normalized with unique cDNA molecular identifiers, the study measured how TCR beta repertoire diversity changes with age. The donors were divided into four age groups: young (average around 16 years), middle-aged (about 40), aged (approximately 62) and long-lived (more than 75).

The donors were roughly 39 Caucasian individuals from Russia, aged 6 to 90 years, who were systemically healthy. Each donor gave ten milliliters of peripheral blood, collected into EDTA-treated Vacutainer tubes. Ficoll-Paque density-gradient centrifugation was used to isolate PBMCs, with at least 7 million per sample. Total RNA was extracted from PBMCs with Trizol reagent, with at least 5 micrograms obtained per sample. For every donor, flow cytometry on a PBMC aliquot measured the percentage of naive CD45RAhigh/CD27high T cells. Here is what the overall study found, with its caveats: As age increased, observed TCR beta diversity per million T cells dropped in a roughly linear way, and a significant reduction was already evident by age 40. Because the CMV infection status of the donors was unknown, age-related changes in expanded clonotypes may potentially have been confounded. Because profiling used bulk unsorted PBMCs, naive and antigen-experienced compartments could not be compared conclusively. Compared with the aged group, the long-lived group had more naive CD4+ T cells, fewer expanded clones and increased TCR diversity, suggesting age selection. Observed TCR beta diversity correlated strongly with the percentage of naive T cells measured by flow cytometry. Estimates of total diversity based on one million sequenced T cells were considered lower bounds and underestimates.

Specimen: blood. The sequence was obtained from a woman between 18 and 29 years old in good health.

The CDR3 amino acid sequence is: CASSRTSGNDEQYF. Here is the DNA: TGTGCCAGCAGTCGGACTAGCGGGAATGACGAGCAGTACTTC. This sequence uses TRBV12-3 or TRBV12-4 and TRBJ2-7, with 12 middle bases fitting TRBD2. The CDR3 goes from the cysteine to the phenylalanine over 14 residues. Only the CDR3 portion is preserved as DNA: 42 bases, with reading frame beginning at the first base. The V end gives up 5 bases and the J end 5 bases, leaving 4 bases in the junction not matched to a gene.